A selection of T cell receptor beta chains follows, all from one sample in a study of blood T cell repertoires in COVID-19. Libraries were prepared by immunoSEQ multiplex PCR; TCRdb keeps only in-frame clonotypes and omits some of them. The table records under 250,000 clones, around 80% of them present only once. The source material was peripheral blood. These receptors were obtained from a man aged 50 or older with active or convalescent COVID-19. The CDR3 runs from the conserved cysteine through the conserved F or W. Fields, in order: D gene, J gene, clone size, CDR3 length, V gene, CDR3 protein, CDR3 DNA. A D gene is named only where the DNA matches it firmly. Part of the rows lack a size; the others show once, few, many or a class for expanded clones.

>TRBD2|TRBJ2-7|NA|13|TRBV28
CASSLIGGYEQYF
TGTGCCAGCAGCCTCATCGGGGGGTACGAGCAGTACTTC
>NA|TRBJ1-1|NA|12|TRBV30
CAWTGGGTEAFF
TGTGCCTGGACGGGAGGAGGAACTGAAGCTTTCTTT
>TRBD1|TRBJ1-2|NA|13|TRBV25-1
CASSEGRGDGYTF
TGTGCCAGCAGTGAGGGCAGGGGGGATGGCTACACCTTC
>NA|TRBJ1-2|few|15|TRBV2
CASSEALSATYGYTF
TGTGCCAGCAGTGAAGCGCTTTCAGCGACCTATGGCTACACCTTC
>NA|TRBJ1-3|once|12|TRBV10-3
CAIGASGNTIYF
TGTGCCATCGGGGCGTCCGGAAACACCATATATTTT
>TRBD2|TRBJ2-1|NA|20|TRBV4-1
CASSQDLVGYSGRTYNEQFF
TGCGCCAGCAGCCAAGATCTTGTGGGATACAGCGGGAGGACTTACAATGAGCAGTTCTTC
>TRBD1|TRBJ1-2|NA|14|TRBV6-5
CASGDGTAGYGYTF
TGTGCCAGCGGCGACGGGACAGCCGGGTATGGCTACACCTTC
>TRBD2|TRBJ2-1|NA|16|TRBV10-3
CAIRESTSGRPNEQFF
TGTGCCATCAGGGAATCGACTAGCGGGAGGCCGAATGAGCAGTTCTTC
>TRBD1|TRBJ1-1|once|19|TRBV7-9
CASSPTPGQGGLLQGEAFF
TGTGCCAGCAGCCCTACTCCGGGACAGGGAGGCTTATTACAGGGTGAAGCTTTCTTT
>TRBD1|TRBJ1-2|NA|14|TRBV15
CATSSPGQGPMYTF
TGTGCCACCAGCAGTCCGGGACAGGGCCCCATGTACACCTTC
>TRBD1|TRBJ1-2|NA|13|TRBV14
CASSQELQGEDTF
TGTGCCAGCAGCCAAGAACTTCAGGGGGAGGACACCTTC
>NA|TRBJ2-5|NA|13|TRBV7-9
CASSPDSLETQYF
TGTGCCAGCAGCCCGGACAGTTTAGAGACCCAGTACTTC
>NA|TRBJ1-2|NA|12|TRBV6-5
CASRVQSGGYTF
TGTGCCAGCAGAGTACAATCGGGGGGCTACACCTTC
>NA|TRBJ1-2|NA|14|TRBV28
CASSLIGEDYGYTF
TGTGCCAGCAGTTTGATCGGGGAGGACTATGGCTACACCTTC